The rows below give T cell receptor beta chains drawn from one sample of a study of T cells in Graves' hyperthyroidism and ophthalmopathy. One entry per CDR3 protein results from TCRdb running MiXCR on the multiplex PCR reads. The table shows some 350,000 distinct CDR3 sequences, with around 15% occurring only once. The sequenced sample was blood. These receptors originate from a woman aged 55-75 years with Graves' ophthalmopathy. The CDR3 runs from the conserved cysteine through the conserved F or W. The order of the fields is J gene, V gene, D gene, clone size, CDR3 protein, CDR3 DNA. D genes are given only for firm matches. Size tells how often a clone was seen (once, few, many) or the class of an expanded clone, and some rows leave it out.

>TRBJ2-1|TRBV28|NA|many
CASTPRRLDEQFF
TGTGCCAGCACCCCACGGCGGCTGGATGAGCAGTTCTTC
>TRBJ1-6|TRBV9|TRBD1|NA
CASSVGTGDSPLHF
TGTGCCAGCAGCGTCGGGACAGGGGATTCACCCCTCCACTTT
>TRBJ1-1|TRBV28|NA|many
CASRRDGYTEAFF
TGTGCCAGCAGGCGGGACGGATACACTGAAGCTTTCTTT
>TRBJ2-7|TRBV29-1|TRBD1|many
CSVDASGQGAYEQYF
TGCAGCGTTGACGCCTCGGGACAGGGGGCGTACGAGCAGTACTTC
>TRBJ1-5|TRBV7-9|TRBD1|NA
CASSLGDREDQPQHF
TGTGCCAGCAGCTTAGGGGACAGGGAAGATCAGCCCCAGCATTTT
>TRBJ1-2|TRBV11-2|TRBD1|NA
CASSLYSTGNYGYTF
TGTGCCAGCAGCTTGTACTCGACAGGGAACTATGGCTACACCTTC
>TRBJ2-1|TRBV7-9|NA|many
CASSLDARDYEQFF
TGTGCCAGCAGCTTAGACGCGCGAGATTATGAGCAGTTCTTC
>TRBJ2-7|TRBV20-1|NA|many
CSARAPKAEQYF
TGCAGTGCTAGAGCCCCGAAAGCCGAGCAGTACTTC
>TRBJ2-2|TRBV27|TRBD1|many
CASTQQGLSTGELFF
TGTGCCAGCACCCAACAGGGGTTGAGCACCGGGGAGCTGTTTTTT
>TRBJ1-1|TRBV10-2|NA|NA
CATQNTEAFF
TGCGCCACCCAGAACACTGAAGCTTTCTTT
>TRBJ1-6|TRBV2|NA|NA
CAGSMGADNSPLHF
TGTGCCGGCAGTATGGGGGCGGACAATTCACCCCTCCACTTT
>TRBJ2-3|TRBV19|TRBD2|NA
CASSISRGGNTDTQYF
TGTGCCAGTAGTATTAGCCGCGGGGGAAACACAGATACGCAGTATTTT
>TRBJ2-7|TRBV7-2|TRBD2|few
CASSSRLADSSYEQYF
TGTGCCAGCAGCTCCAGACTAGCGGATAGCTCCTACGAGCAGTACTTC
>TRBJ2-3|TRBV7-8|TRBD2|many
CASSSSGRGTDTQYF
TGTGCCAGCAGCTCTAGCGGGAGAGGCACAGATACGCAGTATTTT
>TRBJ1-2|TRBV5-6|TRBD1|many
CASSKDRGNYGYTF
TGTGCCAGCAGCAAAGACAGGGGGAACTATGGCTACACCTTC
>TRBJ2-5|TRBV25-1|TRBD2|few
CASSEGTSGRLYF
TGTGCCAGCAGTGAGGGGACTAGCGGGAGGCTTTACTTC
>TRBJ1-6|TRBV30|TRBD1|NA
CAWSAGRGDSPLHF
TGTGCCTGGAGTGCAGGCAGGGGGGATTCACCCCTCCACTTT
>TRBJ1-2|TRBV12-5|NA|NA
CASGRQATNYGYTF
TGTGCTAGTGGTCGACAGGCGACTAACTATGGCTACACCTTC
>TRBJ2-7|TRBV9|NA|few
CASSVGLDLGEQYF
TGTGCCAGCAGCGTAGGCCTAGATTTGGGCGAGCAGTACTTC
>TRBJ2-7|TRBV20-1|TRBD2|many
CSARDVLAGAGGYEQYF
TGCAGTGCTAGAGATGTGCTAGCGGGAGCCGGAGGCTACGAGCAGTACTTC
>TRBJ2-5|TRBV3-1|NA|NA
CASSQDWGLSETQYF
TGTGCCAGCAGCCAAGATTGGGGACTTTCAGAGACCCAGTACTTC
>TRBJ1-2|TRBV5-1|NA|many
CASSLDNNYGYTF
TGCGCCAGCAGCCTGGACAATAACTATGGCTACACCTTC
>TRBJ1-2|TRBV28|TRBD1|NA
CASITARDRAGYTF
TGTGCCAGCATCACCGCTCGGGACAGGGCCGGCTACACCTTC
>TRBJ2-1|TRBV19|NA|NA
CASSIEGAYNEQFF
TGTGCCAGTAGTATAGAGGGGGCTTACAATGAGCAGTTCTTC
>TRBJ2-7|TRBV29-1|TRBD2|many
CSVVPGTSGNRAYEQYF
TGCAGCGTGGTCCCGGGTACTAGCGGGAATAGGGCCTACGAGCAGTACTTC
>TRBJ2-7|TRBV4-1|TRBD2|NA
CASSHARGGTSSYEQYF
TGCGCCAGCAGCCACGCAAGGGGGGGGACTAGCTCCTACGAGCAGTACTTC
>TRBJ2-7|TRBV7-9|NA|few
CASSFQIAPRETYEQYF
TGTGCCAGCAGCTTCCAAATAGCCCCCCGGGAAACCTACGAGCAGTACTTC
>TRBJ2-2|TRBV9|NA|NA
CASSAAEGGELFF
TGTGCCAGCAGCGCCGCCGAGGGTGGGGAGCTGTTTTTT